These T cell receptor beta chains were read from a single sample in a study of early T cells in non-severe SARS-CoV-2 infection. TCRdb re-derived calls from the 5' RACE reads in MiXCR, one entry per CDR3 protein. The table includes tens of thousands of distinct CDR3 sequences, 8.7% detected once. This specimen was whole blood, taken at baseline. All receptors come from an adult who was a healthcare worker with PCR-confirmed SARS-CoV-2 infection or an uninfected control (not recorded which). Both conserved end residues are part of each CDR3. The order of the fields is J gene, V gene, D gene, clone size, CDR3 DNA, CDR3 protein. A D gene is named only where the DNA matches it firmly. Clone size is stated in some rows and not others, as once, few, many or a class when expanded.

j_gene: TRBJ2-1; v_gene: TRBV6-6; d_gene: TRBD2; abundance: many; CDR3nt: TGTGCCAGCAGTGACATGCTAGCGGGAGGTGACAATGAGCAGTTCTTC; CDR3aa: CASSDMLAGGDNEQFF
j_gene: TRBJ1-4; v_gene: TRBV27; d_gene: NA; abundance: NA; CDR3nt: TGTGCCAGCAGTCCTTACCCCGATGGGGGAAGGGAGGAAAAACTGTTTTTT; CDR3aa: CASSPYPDGGREEKLFF
j_gene: TRBJ1-2; v_gene: TRBV18; d_gene: NA; abundance: few; CDR3nt: TGTGCCAGCTCACCACCTAGGGGGTCACACTATGGCTACACCTTC; CDR3aa: CASSPPRGSHYGYTF
j_gene: TRBJ2-7; v_gene: TRBV4-1; d_gene: TRBD1; abundance: NA; CDR3nt: TGCGCCAGCAGCCAAGGGACAGGGGGCTTATACGAGCAGTACTTC; CDR3aa: CASSQGTGGLYEQYF
j_gene: TRBJ1-6; v_gene: TRBV5-1; d_gene: NA; abundance: many; CDR3nt: TGCGCCAGCAGCTTGCGATTAAATTCACCCCTCCACTTT; CDR3aa: CASSLRLNSPLHF
j_gene: TRBJ1-2; v_gene: TRBV7-7; d_gene: TRBD1; abundance: NA; CDR3nt: TGTGCTAGCAGCCCCCGGACAGGGGTACTTAACTATGGCTACACCTTC; CDR3aa: CASSPRTGVLNYGYTF
j_gene: TRBJ1-1; v_gene: TRBV20-1; d_gene: TRBD1; abundance: few; CDR3nt: TGCAGTGCTCCCCGACAGGGGGCAACTTACACTGAAGCTTTCTTT; CDR3aa: CSAPRQGATYTEAFF
j_gene: TRBJ2-3; v_gene: TRBV7-3; d_gene: NA; abundance: many; CDR3nt: TGTGCCAGCAGCCCTCGGATTGACACAGATACGCAGTATTTT; CDR3aa: CASSPRIDTDTQYF
j_gene: TRBJ2-7; v_gene: TRBV29-1; d_gene: NA; abundance: NA; CDR3nt: TGCAGCGTTGCGGGGCCCTCCTACGAGCAGTACTTC; CDR3aa: CSVAGPSYEQYF
j_gene: TRBJ2-5; v_gene: TRBV12-3/TRBV12-4; d_gene: TRBD2; abundance: many; CDR3nt: TGTGCCAGCAGTTCGGGACTAGCGGGGGGGCCCGGAGAGACCCAGTACTTC; CDR3aa: CASSSGLAGGPGETQYF
j_gene: TRBJ2-7; v_gene: TRBV19; d_gene: NA; abundance: NA; CDR3nt: TGTGCCAGTAGTATAGGTATCGAGCAGTACTTC; CDR3aa: CASSIGIEQYF
j_gene: TRBJ1-1; v_gene: TRBV4-2; d_gene: TRBD1; abundance: NA; CDR3nt: TGTGCCAGCAGCCAATCAGGGGGCACTGAAGCTTTCTTT; CDR3aa: CASSQSGGTEAFF
j_gene: TRBJ2-2; v_gene: TRBV7-3; d_gene: NA; abundance: many; CDR3nt: TGTGCCAGCAGCTTAGGCTTTGACCCGGGCGGGGAGCTGTTTTTT; CDR3aa: CASSLGFDPGGELFF
j_gene: TRBJ1-6; v_gene: TRBV30; d_gene: NA; abundance: NA; CDR3nt: TGTGCCTGGAGTGACGGGGGCAGGTATAATTCACCCCTCCACTTT; CDR3aa: CAWSDGGRYNSPLHF
j_gene: TRBJ2-4; v_gene: TRBV11-2; d_gene: TRBD1; abundance: many; CDR3nt: TGTGCCAGCAGCGACGACAGGGGGCCGGGCATTCAGTACTTC; CDR3aa: CASSDDRGPGIQYF
j_gene: TRBJ2-5; v_gene: TRBV28; d_gene: TRBD1; abundance: many; CDR3nt: TGTGCCACCGGACAGGGTAAAGAGACCCAGTACTTC; CDR3aa: CATGQGKETQYF
j_gene: TRBJ1-5; v_gene: TRBV19; d_gene: TRBD1; abundance: few; CDR3nt: TGTGCCAGTAGTCCCCAGGGGGGCGCGGCCGGCAATCAGCCCCAGCATTTT; CDR3aa: CASSPQGGAAGNQPQHF
j_gene: TRBJ2-3; v_gene: TRBV24-1; d_gene: NA; abundance: many; CDR3nt: TGTGCCACCAGTGACTGGGACGGCCACACAGATACGCAGTATTTT; CDR3aa: CATSDWDGHTDTQYF
j_gene: TRBJ1-1; v_gene: TRBV11-2; d_gene: NA; abundance: few; CDR3nt: TGTGCCAGCAGCTTAGATCGGGTTGAAGCTTTCTTT; CDR3aa: CASSLDRVEAFF
j_gene: TRBJ2-5; v_gene: TRBV2; d_gene: NA; abundance: many; CDR3nt: TGTGCCAGCAGTGAAGGGGGGGAATTCAGCTACTTC; CDR3aa: CASSEGGEFSYF
j_gene: TRBJ2-7; v_gene: TRBV4-2; d_gene: TRBD1; abundance: NA; CDR3nt: TGTGCCAGCAGCCCCTGGACAGGGGTCGGTTACGAGCAGTACTTC; CDR3aa: CASSPWTGVGYEQYF
j_gene: TRBJ2-2; v_gene: TRBV5-5; d_gene: NA; abundance: many; CDR3nt: TGTGCCAGCAGCCCGGATACAGGGTTGTCCGGGGAGCTGTTTTTT; CDR3aa: CASSPDTGLSGELFF
j_gene: TRBJ1-5; v_gene: TRBV19; d_gene: NA; abundance: few; CDR3nt: TGTGCCAGTAGTATTATCTCCGGGCAGCCCCAGCATTTT; CDR3aa: CASSIISGQPQHF
j_gene: TRBJ1-1; v_gene: TRBV11-1; d_gene: TRBD1; abundance: many; CDR3nt: TGTGCCAACACCTTAGACAGGGCGAACACTGAAGCTTTCTTT; CDR3aa: CANTLDRANTEAFF
j_gene: TRBJ2-7; v_gene: TRBV5-1; d_gene: NA; abundance: few; CDR3nt: TGCGCCAGCAGCTTGTTGGCTAGCCCGGACGAGCAGTACTTC; CDR3aa: CASSLLASPDEQYF
j_gene: TRBJ2-6; v_gene: TRBV10-2; d_gene: TRBD2; abundance: NA; CDR3nt: TGCGCCAGCAGTGCCGCGGGGGTCGGGGCCAACGTCCTGACTTTC; CDR3aa: CASSAAGVGANVLTF
j_gene: TRBJ2-3; v_gene: TRBV5-6; d_gene: TRBD2; abundance: NA; CDR3nt: TGTGCCAGCAGCATCCGGACTAGCGGGGCAGATACGCAGTATTTT; CDR3aa: CASSIRTSGADTQYF
j_gene: TRBJ2-5; v_gene: TRBV7-2; d_gene: TRBD2; abundance: few; CDR3nt: TGTGCCAGCAGCTTAGCGTCTACTAGCGGGGGGAGGAAAGAGACCCAGTACTTC; CDR3aa: CASSLASTSGGRKETQYF
j_gene: TRBJ2-7; v_gene: TRBV27; d_gene: NA; abundance: NA; CDR3nt: TGTGCCAGCAGTTTATTGGGGACTTCAAGCTACGAGCAGTACTTC; CDR3aa: CASSLLGTSSYEQYF
j_gene: TRBJ2-1; v_gene: TRBV7-8; d_gene: NA; abundance: NA; CDR3nt: TGTGCCAGCAGCTTAGCCTGGAACGCCTACAATGAGCAGTTCTTC; CDR3aa: CASSLAWNAYNEQFF
j_gene: TRBJ2-3; v_gene: TRBV7-3; d_gene: TRBD2; abundance: many; CDR3nt: TGTGCCAGCAGCCCGACTAGCGCAGCAGGTACGGAGAGCACAGATACGCAGTATTTT; CDR3aa: CASSPTSAAGTESTDTQYF
j_gene: TRBJ2-1; v_gene: TRBV11-3; d_gene: NA; abundance: many; CDR3nt: TGTGCCAGCAGCCTGACGCTGGGACCTAAAGCGGATGAGCAGTTCTTC; CDR3aa: CASSLTLGPKADEQFF
j_gene: TRBJ1-1; v_gene: TRBV7-9; d_gene: NA; abundance: few; CDR3nt: TGTGCCAGCAAGGATGGAGGAAAGGGAATGAACACTGAAGCTTTCTTT; CDR3aa: CASKDGGKGMNTEAFF
j_gene: TRBJ2-7; v_gene: TRBV3-1; d_gene: TRBD2; abundance: few; CDR3nt: TGTGCCAGCAGCCTGGGACTAGCGGGGAGGGAGCAGTACTTC; CDR3aa: CASSLGLAGREQYF
j_gene: TRBJ2-1; v_gene: TRBV5-1; d_gene: NA; abundance: few; CDR3nt: TGCGCCAGCAGCTTGGCCGACGCTTACAATGAGCAGTTCTTC; CDR3aa: CASSLADAYNEQFF
j_gene: TRBJ2-3; v_gene: TRBV20-1; d_gene: TRBD1; abundance: few; CDR3nt: TGCAGTGCTAGATGGACAGGGGGCACAGATACGCAGTATTTT; CDR3aa: CSARWTGGTDTQYF
j_gene: TRBJ2-5; v_gene: TRBV4-1; d_gene: TRBD2; abundance: few; CDR3nt: TGCGCCAGCAGCCAGATGGGGACTAGCGGAGGCAGGGAGACCCAGTACTTC; CDR3aa: CASSQMGTSGGRETQYF
j_gene: TRBJ2-2; v_gene: TRBV4-2; d_gene: NA; abundance: NA; CDR3nt: TGTGCCAGCAGCCCGACGTGGGGGCGCGACACCGGGGAGCTGTTTTTT; CDR3aa: CASSPTWGRDTGELFF
j_gene: TRBJ2-7; v_gene: TRBV6-1; d_gene: TRBD1; abundance: NA; CDR3nt: TGTGCCAGCAGGGGTGGACAGGGGTGGTTGGCCGAGCAGTACTTC; CDR3aa: CASRGGQGWLAEQYF
j_gene: TRBJ1-1; v_gene: TRBV18; d_gene: NA; abundance: NA; CDR3nt: TGTGCCAGCTCACCACTTGCGGGGGAAGGGGGTGAAGCTTTCTTT; CDR3aa: CASSPLAGEGGEAFF
j_gene: TRBJ2-7; v_gene: TRBV11-2; d_gene: NA; abundance: NA; CDR3nt: TGTGCCAGCAGCCCCACTCGGACAGCCAGCTCCTACGAGCAGTACTTC; CDR3aa: CASSPTRTASSYEQYF
j_gene: TRBJ2-3; v_gene: TRBV29-1; d_gene: NA; abundance: NA; CDR3nt: TGCAGCGCTCGGAGGAGTTTGGGGGCAGATACGCAGTATTTT; CDR3aa: CSARRSLGADTQYF
j_gene: TRBJ2-7; v_gene: TRBV11-2; d_gene: TRBD2; abundance: few; CDR3nt: TGTGCCAGCAGCTTAGAGGGACTAGCGGGCTTCTACGAGCAGTACTTC; CDR3aa: CASSLEGLAGFYEQYF